Detailed here is one TCR beta chain. TCRdb processed the 5' RACE reads anew with MiXCR; each CDR3 protein has one entry. This table holds 550,000 to 650,000 distinct CDR3 sequences, 15% to 20% found once. The CDR3 has 15 residues. The germline CDR1 and CDR2 sequences are MGHRA and YSYEKL. With V trimmed by 6 bases and J by 5 bases, 7 bases remained unmatched. The data were obtained in a study of T-cell memory formation after mild COVID-19. The source is an adult woman who had mild COVID-19 (a few samples of this study predate the infection). Cell type and time point are not known. The sequenced sample consisted of PBMCs or a T cell subset sorted from them (not recorded which). The chain couples TRBV4-1 to TRBJ2-2, with 9 bases identical to TRBD1. CDR3 sequence: CASSSGTGLTGELFF. The DNA for the CDR3 is TGCGCCAGCAGTTCCGGGACAGGGTTGACCGGGGAGCTGTTTTTT.